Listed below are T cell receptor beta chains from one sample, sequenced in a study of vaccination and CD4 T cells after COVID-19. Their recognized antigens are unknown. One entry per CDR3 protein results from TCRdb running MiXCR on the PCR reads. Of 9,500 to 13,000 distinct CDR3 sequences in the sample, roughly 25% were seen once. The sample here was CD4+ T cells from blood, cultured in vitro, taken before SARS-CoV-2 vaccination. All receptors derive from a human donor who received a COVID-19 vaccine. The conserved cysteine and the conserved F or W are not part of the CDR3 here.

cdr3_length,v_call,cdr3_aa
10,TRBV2,ASRGSRDTQY
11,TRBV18,ASSPRGHGELF
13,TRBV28,ASRTPGQPQETQY
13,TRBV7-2,ASSSERGGYNEQF
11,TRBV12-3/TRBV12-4,ASSLQDPDTQY
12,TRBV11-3,ASSLDGNNSPLH
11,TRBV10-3,ASGHSGVNEQF
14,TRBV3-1,ASSQEENSRYGGYT
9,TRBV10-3,AIGPWRLEY
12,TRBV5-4,ASSSGHPYSPLH
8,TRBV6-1,ASSASEQY
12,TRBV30,AWRGRLAGGEQY
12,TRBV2,ASSEASSTDTQY
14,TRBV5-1,ASSLGLAGGWNEQF
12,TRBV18,ATKGDHDTGELF
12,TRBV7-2,ASSGQARGYGYT
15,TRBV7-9,ASSFGLAGGGGETQY
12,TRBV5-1,ASSLRQDRTEAF